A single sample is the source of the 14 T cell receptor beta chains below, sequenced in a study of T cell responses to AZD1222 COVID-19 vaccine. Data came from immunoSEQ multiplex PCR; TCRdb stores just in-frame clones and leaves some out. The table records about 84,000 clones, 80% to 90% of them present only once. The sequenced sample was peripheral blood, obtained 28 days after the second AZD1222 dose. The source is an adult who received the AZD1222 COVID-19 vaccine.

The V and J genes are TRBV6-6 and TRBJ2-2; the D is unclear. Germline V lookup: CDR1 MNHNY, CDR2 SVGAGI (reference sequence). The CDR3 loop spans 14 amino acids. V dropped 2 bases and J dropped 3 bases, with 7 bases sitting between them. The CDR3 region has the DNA TGTGCCAGCAGTTACGATCGGGACACCGGGGAGCTGTTTTTT. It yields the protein CASSYDRDTGELFF.

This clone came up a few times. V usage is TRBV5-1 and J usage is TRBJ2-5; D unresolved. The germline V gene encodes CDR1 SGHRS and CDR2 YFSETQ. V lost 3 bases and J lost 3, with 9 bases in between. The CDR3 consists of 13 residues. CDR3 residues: CASSWMAEETQYF. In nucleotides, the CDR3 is TGCGCCAGCAGCTGGATGGCTGAAGAGACCCAGTACTTC. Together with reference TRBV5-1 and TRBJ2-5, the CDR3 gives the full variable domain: KAGVTQTPRYLIKTRGQQVTLSCSPISGHRSVSWYQQTPGQGLQFLFEYFSETQRNKGNFPGRFSGRQFSNSRSEMNVSTLELGDSALYLCASSWMAEETQYFGPGTRLLVL.

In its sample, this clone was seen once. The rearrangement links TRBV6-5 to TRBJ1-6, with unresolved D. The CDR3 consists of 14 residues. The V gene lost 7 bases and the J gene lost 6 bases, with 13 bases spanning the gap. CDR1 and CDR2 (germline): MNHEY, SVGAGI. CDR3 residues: CASKLWQSNSPLHF. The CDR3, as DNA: TGTGCCAGCAAACTATGGCAGAGTAATTCACCCCTCCACTTT.

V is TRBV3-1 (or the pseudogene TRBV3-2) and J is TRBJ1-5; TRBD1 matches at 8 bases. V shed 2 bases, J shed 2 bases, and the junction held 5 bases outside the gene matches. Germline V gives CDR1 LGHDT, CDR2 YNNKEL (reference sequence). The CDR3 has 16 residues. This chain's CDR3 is CASSQPTGAGNQPQHF. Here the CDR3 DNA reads TGTGCCAGCAGCCAACCGACAGGGGCGGGCAATCAGCCCCAGCATTTT.

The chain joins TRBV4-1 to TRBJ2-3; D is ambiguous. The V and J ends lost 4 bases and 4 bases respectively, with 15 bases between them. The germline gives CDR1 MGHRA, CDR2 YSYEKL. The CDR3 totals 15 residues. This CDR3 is CASSRNVDRADTQYF. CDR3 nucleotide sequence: TGCGCCAGCAGCCGAAATGTGGACCGCGCAGATACGCAGTATTTT.

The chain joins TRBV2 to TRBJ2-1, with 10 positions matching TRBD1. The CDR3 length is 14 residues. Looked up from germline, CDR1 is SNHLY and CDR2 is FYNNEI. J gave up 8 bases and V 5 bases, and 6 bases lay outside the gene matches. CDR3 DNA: TGTGCCAGCAGTAGGGACAGGGGCCGAGATGAGCAGTTCTTC. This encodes CASSRDRGRDEQFF.

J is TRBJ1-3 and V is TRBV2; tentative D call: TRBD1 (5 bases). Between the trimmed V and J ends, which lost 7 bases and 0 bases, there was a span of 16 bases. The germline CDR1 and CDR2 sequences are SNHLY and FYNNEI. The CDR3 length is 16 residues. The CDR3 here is CASNSGTAFSGNTIYF. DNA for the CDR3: TGTGCCAGCAACTCCGGGACCGCGTTCTCTGGAAACACCATATATTTT.

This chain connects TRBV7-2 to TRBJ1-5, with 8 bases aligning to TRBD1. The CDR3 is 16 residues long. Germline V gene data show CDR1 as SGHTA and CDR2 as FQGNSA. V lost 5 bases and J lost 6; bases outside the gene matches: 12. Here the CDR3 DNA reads TGTGCCAGCAGCCACTTTCCTCAGGGGGCGAGTCAGCCCCAGCATTTT. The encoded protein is CASSHFPQGASQPQHF.

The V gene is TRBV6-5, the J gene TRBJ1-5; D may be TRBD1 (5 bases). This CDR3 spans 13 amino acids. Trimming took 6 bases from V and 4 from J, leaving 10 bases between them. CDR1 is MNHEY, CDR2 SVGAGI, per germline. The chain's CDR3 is CASRRGENQPQHF. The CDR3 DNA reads TGTGCCAGCAGGAGGGGCGAAAATCAGCCCCAGCATTTT.

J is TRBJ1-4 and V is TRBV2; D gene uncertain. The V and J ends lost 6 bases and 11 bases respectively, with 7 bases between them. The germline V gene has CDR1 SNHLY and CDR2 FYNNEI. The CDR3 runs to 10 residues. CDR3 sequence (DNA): TGTGCCAGCAGGAGGGCGAAACTGTTTTTT. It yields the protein CASRRAKLFF.

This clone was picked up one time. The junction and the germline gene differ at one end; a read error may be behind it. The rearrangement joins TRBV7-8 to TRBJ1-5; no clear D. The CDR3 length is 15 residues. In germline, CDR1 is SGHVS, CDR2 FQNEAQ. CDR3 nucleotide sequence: TGTGCCAGCAGCCTAGCACCAGGTAGCAATCAGCCCCAGCATTTT. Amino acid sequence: CASSLAPGSNQPQHF. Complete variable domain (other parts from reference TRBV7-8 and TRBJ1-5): GAGVSQSPRYKVAKRGQDVALRCDPISGHVSLFWYQQALGQGPEFLTYFQNEAQLDKSGLPSDRFFAERPEGSVSTLKIQRTQQEDSAVYLCASSLAPGSNQPQHFGDGTRLSIL.

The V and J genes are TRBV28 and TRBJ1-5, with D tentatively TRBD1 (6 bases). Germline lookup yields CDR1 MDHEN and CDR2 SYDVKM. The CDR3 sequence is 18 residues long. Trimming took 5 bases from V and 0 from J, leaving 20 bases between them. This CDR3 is CASSLSPAQGYSNQPQHF. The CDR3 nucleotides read TGTGCCAGCAGTCTCTCCCCCGCACAGGGTTATAGCAATCAGCCCCAGCATTTT.

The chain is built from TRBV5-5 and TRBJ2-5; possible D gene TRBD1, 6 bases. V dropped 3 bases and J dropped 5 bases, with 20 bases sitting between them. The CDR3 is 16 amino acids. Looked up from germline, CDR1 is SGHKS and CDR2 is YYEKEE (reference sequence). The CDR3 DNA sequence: TGTGCCAGCAGCTCCCAGGGGAGCAGAGGTCCGGAGACCCAGTACTTC. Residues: CASSSQGSRGPETQYF.

The CDR3 region is CASSYPGQGRTEAFF. The CDR3 coding sequence is TGTGCCAGCAGTTATCCAGGGCAGGGGAGGACTGAAGCTTTCTTT. V usage is TRBV6-5 and J usage is TRBJ1-1, with D perhaps matching TRBD1 (6 bases). V dropped 3 bases and J dropped 5 bases, with 16 bases sitting between them. CDR3 size: 15 residues. Germline assignment: CDR1 MNHEY and CDR2 SVGAGI.